This T cell receptor beta chain was found in a study of regulatory T cells in long-lasting Graves disease. Study results and limitations: Gene preferences differed: TRBV28, TRBJ1-2, TRBJ2-5 in persistent cases.

Time point in this sample: newly diagnosed GD, antithyroid drugs for less than 3 months. Scientists built the TCR library using RNA that was extracted from PBMCs. The CDR3 covers 19 residues. The V gene's germline CDR1 is SGHNT and CDR2 YENEEA. Trimming at V came to 1 base and at J to 5 bases, leaving 11 bases not matched to a gene. Construction of the TCR beta libraries employed iRepertoire HTBI primers in conjunction with Arm-PCR of CDR3 regions. TCRdb used MiXCR to reprocess the multiplex PCR reads, holding one entry per CDR3 protein. The data show about 350,000 distinct CDR3 sequences, with 15% to 20% seen just once and 20% to 25% held by the top ten. Ten or more counts support this clonotype. Its antigen is as yet unknown. These data were likewise used in another study, on T cells in Graves' hyperthyroidism and ophthalmopathy. That report notes: Graves' hyperthyroidism was deemed stable given no ophthalmopathy progression within 18 months. Ophthalmopathy cases were set apart from stable hyperthyroidism by a 13 V-J model.

The TCR comes from a woman under 30 with Graves disease. This specimen consisted of peripheral blood mononuclear cells (PBMCs), obtained at new diagnosis, from a patient treated with antithyroid drugs. The rearrangement uses TRBV11-3 and TRBJ2-2; 12 positions match TRBD2. The CDR3 DNA is TGTGCCAGCAGCTTAGGTCCGACTAGCGGGAGAGGGGTGACCGGGGAGCTGTTTTTT. It codes for CASSLGPTSGRGVTGELFF.